This passage covers 21 T cell receptor beta chains from one sample sequenced in a study of CD8+ T cells in alopecia areata. It was cDNA, reverse transcribed from extracted RNA, that served as the sequencing template. Here immunoSEQ multiplex PCR was the method, and the copy in TCRdb shows in-frame clones only, minus some. This sample yields more than 100,000 clones, of which over 50% are seen a single time; 4.5% belongs to the top ten. The source was CD4+ T cells sorted from blood, collected at week 0. These receptors were obtained from a human donor with alopecia areata.

This chain uses TRBV4-1 with TRBJ1-2; D ambiguous. Germline V gives CDR1 MGHRA, CDR2 YSYEKL. The V end lost 1 base, the J end lost 2 bases, and 8 bases lay between the germline ends. The CDR3 is made up of 14 amino acids. Written as DNA, the CDR3 is TGCGCCAGCAGCCAAGGCGAGACAAACTATGGCTACACCTTC. Translating it yields CASSQGETNYGYTF.

The chain uses TRBV7-6 and TRBJ2-1, with D perhaps TRBD2 (7 bases). The CDR3 consists of 16 residues. CDR1 is SGHVS, CDR2 FNYEAQ, per germline. Between the trimmed V and J ends, which lost 1 base and 1 base, there was a span of 11 bases. The CDR3 sequence is CASSLEGGGSYNEQFF. CDR3 DNA: TGTGCCAGCAGCTTAGAGGGAGGGGGATCCTACAATGAGCAGTTCTTC.

This clone was observed a few times. One end of the junction fails to match germline, which may point to a read error. This chain joins TRBV20-1 and TRBJ1-2, with no clear D. This CDR3 is 10 amino acids long. The germline V gene encodes CDR1 DFQATT and CDR2 SNEGSKA (reference sequence). The CDR3 loop is CSARDPATDF. The CDR3 coding sequence is TGCAGTGCTAGAGATCCGGCGACGGACTTC.

The rearrangement joins TRBV7-2 to TRBJ2-1; 12 bases are a match to TRBD2. Germline assignment: CDR1 SGHTA and CDR2 FQGNSA. The CDR3 totals 18 residues. Losses at the gene ends were 1 base for V and 1 base for J; bases not matched to a gene: 5. CDR3 amino acids: CASSLEPTSGGSYNEQFF. The CDR3, as DNA: TGTGCCAGCAGCTTAGAACCCACTAGCGGGGGGTCCTACAATGAGCAGTTCTTC.

J is TRBJ2-3 and V is TRBV5-1; D unclear. The CDR3 consists of 14 residues. Trimming cost V 4 bases and J 2 bases, with 11 bases left between them. CDR1 and CDR2 from the germline V gene are SGHRS and YFSETQ. CDR3 protein: CASSDPSLTDTQYF. DNA for the CDR3: TGCGCCAGCAGCGATCCAAGTCTCACAGATACGCAGTATTTT.

This clone was observed once. The chain's CDR3 is CATVQERGRSYLNTEAFF. As DNA, the CDR3 is TGCGCCACCGTACAAGAAAGGGGACGGTCGTACCTGAACACTGAAGCTTTCTTT. The chain uses TRBV4-1 and TRBJ1-1, with a weak D call TRBD1 (5 bases). CDR3 length: 18 amino acids. The germline V gene has CDR1 MGHRA and CDR2 YSYEKL. The ends were cut back, 10 bases at V and 0 bases at J, with 27 bases in the middle.

This clone showed up just a few times. The rearrangement joins TRBV28 to TRBJ2-7, with no clear D. V lost 4 bases, J lost 0 bases, and 7 bases lay in between. Germline assignment: CDR1 MDHEN and CDR2 SYDVKM. The CDR3 is made up of 13 amino acids. The CDR3 region is CASSSAPSYEQYF. CDR3 nucleotides: TGTGCCAGCAGTTCGGCCCCCTCCTACGAGCAGTACTTC.

The chain carries TRBV9 and TRBJ2-5; 8 bases map to TRBD1. J gave up 4 bases and V 2 bases, and 7 bases lay outside the gene matches. From germline, CDR1 is SGDLS and CDR2 YYNGEE. The CDR3 runs to 15 residues. The DNA for the CDR3 is TGTGCCAGCAGCGTCAATGCACAGGGGGGAGAGACCCAGTACTTC. Residues: CASSVNAQGGETQYF.

This clone was seen only once. V is TRBV9 and J is TRBJ1-4, with 11 nucleotides matching TRBD1. Looked up from germline, CDR1 is SGDLS and CDR2 is YYNGEE. This CDR3 region has 14 residues. V was clipped by 2 bases and J by 7 bases; unmatched bases: 1. The CDR3 nucleotides read TGTGCCAGCAGCGTGGGACAGGGGGTTGAAAAACTGTTTTTT. Its translation is CASSVGQGVEKLFF.

The sample holds one count of this clone. The chain couples TRBV27 to TRBJ2-7; TRBD1 aligns across 11 bases. The germline V gene has CDR1 MNHEY and CDR2 SMNVEV (reference sequence). Trimming at V came to 3 bases and at J to 2 bases, leaving 3 bases not matched to a gene. This CDR3 has 15 residues. The CDR3 coding sequence is TGTGCCAGCAGTTTTTGGGGACAGGGGGCCTACGAGCAGTACTTC. This translates into CASSFWGQGAYEQYF.

The chain employs TRBV6-5 and TRBJ2-7; 8 nucleotides line up with TRBD1. Germline loops: CDR1 MNHEY, CDR2 SVGAGI. Germline trimming cut 0 bases from V and 4 bases from J; bases unmatched to any gene: 5. The CDR3 covers 15 residues. CDR3 DNA: TGTGCCAGCAGTTACTCGGCAGGGGGCGCTTACGAGCAGTACTTC. Residues: CASSYSAGGAYEQYF.

The chain has TRBV6-4 and TRBJ1-2; no reliable D call. This CDR3 contains 14 residues. The germline gives CDR1 MRHNA, CDR2 SNTAGT. V was shortened by 5 bases and J by 4 bases, with 14 bases between the two germline ends. This chain's CDR3 is CASSLGNSGYGYTF. The CDR3 DNA sequence: TGTGCCAGCAGTCTCGGGAATTCGGGCTATGGCTACACCTTC.

This clone was counted only a few times. The CDR3 is CASSLSGGSYGYTF. The CDR3 region has the DNA TGTGCCAGCAGCTTAAGTGGAGGCAGCTATGGCTACACCTTC. This chain joins TRBV7-9 and TRBJ1-2; D uncertain. This CDR3 contains 14 residues. The germline CDR1 and CDR2 sequences are SEHNR and FQNEAQ (reference sequence). V lost 2 bases and J lost 4, with 11 bases in between. Looking up the rest from reference TRBV7-9 and TRBJ1-2 gives the full variable domain: DTGVSQNPRHKITKRGQNVTFRCDPISEHNRLYWYRQTLGQGPEFLTYFQNEAQLEKSRLLSDRFSAERPKGSFSTLEIQRTEQGDSAMYLCASSLSGGSYGYTFGSGTRLTVV.

The V and J genes are TRBV15 and TRBJ2-3, with TRBD2 identical over 8 bases. The ends lost 1 base at V and 3 bases at J; junction bases unmatched: 12. The CDR3 consists of 18 residues. CDR1 LNHNV and CDR2 YYDKDF come from the germline V gene (reference sequence). CDR3 region: CATSRGTLAGRGTDTQYF. The DNA for the CDR3 is TGTGCCACCAGCAGAGGCACGTTAGCGGGACGGGGGACAGATACGCAGTATTTT.

The V gene is TRBV30, the J gene TRBJ1-1, with a possible D match to TRBD1 (5 bases). The CDR3 loop spans 13 amino acids. Trimming pared 2 bases from V and 4 bases from J, leaving 11 bases between. Germline CDR1 is GTSNPN and CDR2 is SVGIG (reference sequence). In DNA, the CDR3 is TGTGCCTGGAGTATATCAGGGTTCACTGAAGCTTTCTTT. Translation: CAWSISGFTEAFF.

This clone turned up a few times. The J gene is TRBJ2-7, the V gene TRBV5-6; 11 positions match TRBD2. Germline values: CDR1 SGHDT, CDR2 YYEEEE. Germline trimming cut 3 bases from V and 4 bases from J; bases unmatched to any gene: 9. The CDR3 runs 16 residues. This CDR3 reads CASSSRRLAGMYEQYF. The CDR3 nucleotides read TGTGCCAGCAGCTCCCGTCGACTAGCGGGAATGTACGAGCAGTACTTC.

V and J are TRBV25-1 and TRBJ2-7; tentative D call: TRBD1 (6 bases). Germline V lookup: CDR1 MGHDK, CDR2 SYGVNS. The ends were cut back, 4 bases at V and 8 bases at J, with 9 bases in the middle. The CDR3 is 11 residues long. The CDR3 protein is CASSGGLKQYF. The CDR3 DNA is TGTGCCAGCAGTGGGGGGCTGAAGCAGTACTTC.

The chain carries TRBV5-1 and TRBJ2-5, with 10 bases aligning to TRBD2. With V trimmed by 3 bases and J by 5 bases, 4 bases remained unmatched. The CDR3 consists of 14 residues. CDR1 is SGHRS, CDR2 YFSETQ, per germline. CDR3 nucleotides: TGCGCCAGCAGCTCGGGGACTAGCGACGAGACCCAGTACTTC. Its protein is CASSSGTSDETQYF.

The chain recombines TRBV29-1 with TRBJ2-7; 8 bases match TRBD1. CDR1 and CDR2 from the germline V gene are SQVTM and ANQGSEA. Trimming cost V 6 bases and J 6 bases; bases outside gene matches: 10. This CDR3 spans 13 amino acids. The CDR3 here is CSVAGTGGSEQYF. The CDR3 region has the DNA TGCAGCGTAGCCGGGACAGGTGGTTCCGAGCAGTACTTC.

V and J are TRBV5-5 and TRBJ2-7; 7 bases match TRBD1. The CDR3 covers 14 residues. Germline V gene lookup returns CDR1 SGHKS and CDR2 YYEKEE (reference sequence). Germline trimming cut 3 bases from V and 3 bases from J; bases unmatched to any gene: 6. The CDR3 DNA follows: TGTGCCAGCAGCTGGGGACAGAGATTCTACGAGCAGTACTTC. It specifies CASSWGQRFYEQYF.

This sequence joins TRBV20-1 and TRBJ1-2; D unresolved. The CDR3 has 11 amino acids. The V and J ends lost 5 bases and 7 bases respectively, with 11 bases between them. Germline CDR1 and CDR2: DFQATT and SNEGSKA (reference sequence). This chain's CDR3 is CSAAGGRGYTF. CDR3 nucleotide sequence: TGCAGTGCTGCGGGAGGGCGTGGCTACACCTTC.